A single sample gave rise to the 17 T cell receptor beta chains below, sequenced in a study of blood T cell repertoires in COVID-19. Here immunoSEQ multiplex PCR was the method, and the copy in TCRdb shows in-frame clones only, minus some. Here the sample spans a few hundred thousand clones, 89% being singletons. Sequenced sample: peripheral blood. These receptors all stem from a man aged 18-30 years who had recovered from COVID-19.

The CDR3 loop reads CASSSKTGPYGYTF. Here the CDR3 DNA reads TGTGCCAGCAGCTCCAAGACAGGGCCCTATGGCTACACCTTC. This sequence joins TRBV11-2 and TRBJ1-2, with 7 positions matching TRBD1. Trimming at V came to 4 bases and at J to 4 bases, leaving 6 bases not matched to a gene. Germline V lookup: CDR1 SGHAT, CDR2 FQNNGV. This CDR3 has 14 residues.

The V and J genes are TRBV5-1 and TRBJ2-3; 7 nucleotides align to TRBD2. CDR3 length equals 16 residues. V gave up 0 bases and J gave up 6 bases; unmatched junction bases: 10. Germline CDR1 SGHRS, CDR2 YFSETQ. CDR3 bases: TGCGCCAGCAGCTTGGACGGCGGGAGAGCGGCCGATACGCAGTATTTT. Its protein product is CASSLDGGRAADTQYF.

CDR3 sequence (DNA): TGTGCCAGCAGAGCGGACAGGGCCCACTCCTACGAGCAGTACTTC. Protein: CASRADRAHSYEQYF. The chain couples TRBV6-5 to TRBJ2-7; TRBD1 aligns across 8 bases. The CDR3 extends over 15 amino acids. The V segment lost 6 bases and the J segment 0 bases; nucleotides outside the gene matches: 7. Germline CDR1 is MNHEY and CDR2 is SVGAGI.

The rearrangement links TRBV4-1 to TRBJ2-1; no clear D. Trimming removed 0 bases at V and 6 bases at J, with 15 bases between. Germline V gene lookup returns CDR1 MGHRA and CDR2 YSYEKL. The CDR3 consists of 16 residues. Here the CDR3 reads CASSQESGVKFNEQFF. DNA for the CDR3: TGCGCCAGCAGCCAAGAGAGTGGAGTCAAGTTCAATGAGCAGTTCTTC.

V and J are TRBV19 and TRBJ2-1, with 11 bases identical to TRBD2. Losses at the gene ends were 7 bases for V and 8 bases for J; bases not matched to a gene: 7. The CDR3 contains 14 residues. Germline V gives CDR1 LNHDA, CDR2 SQIVND (reference sequence). The CDR3 DNA reads as TGTGCCAGTACGAGGGGACTAGCGGATTATGAGCAGTTCTTC. This translates into CASTRGLADYEQFF.

The sample holds one count of this clone. This chain joins TRBV9 and TRBJ2-5; possible D gene TRBD1, 6 bases. Looked up from germline, CDR1 is SGDLS and CDR2 is YYNGEE. V shed 2 bases and J shed 1 base, with 9 bases lying between them. This CDR3 contains 14 residues. The CDR3, as DNA: TGTGCCAGCAGCGTTGGGACACTCCAAGAGACCCAGTACTTC. Translated: CASSVGTLQETQYF.

The chain combines TRBV3-1 (or the pseudogene TRBV3-2) with TRBJ1-1; tentative D call: TRBD1 (6 bases). Deletions cut 6 bases from V and 7 bases from J, with 12 bases between. This CDR3 has 12 residues. CDR1 is LGHDT, CDR2 YNNKEL, per germline (reference sequence). The CDR3 DNA reads TGTGCCAGCAGAGCGGCAGGGGATGAAGCTTTCTTT. The encoded protein is CASRAAGDEAFF.

The J gene is TRBJ1-1, the V gene TRBV5-4; D might be TRBD1 (5 bases). The CDR3 is 15 amino acids. V gave up 1 base and J gave up 1 base, with 11 bases separating them. CDR1 is SGHNT and CDR2 is YYREEE in the germline V gene (reference sequence). The CDR3 sequence: CASSLRGVGNTEAFF. CDR3 coding DNA: TGTGCCAGCAGCTTGCGGGGGGTGGGGAACACTGAAGCTTTCTTT.

The CDR3 protein is CASKDRAPTAFF. CDR3 bases: TGTGCCAGCAAAGACAGGGCTCCCACAGCTTTCTTT. The chain recombines TRBV12-3 or TRBV12-4 with TRBJ1-1; TRBD1 matches 7 bases. Trimming cost V 7 bases and J 10 bases; bases outside gene matches: 9. The CDR3 consists of 12 residues.

The chain has TRBV18 and TRBJ1-1, with 7 bases lining up with TRBD1. The CDR3 sequence is 14 residues long. Germline values: CDR1 KGHSH, CDR2 LQKENI. V shed 3 bases, J shed 4 bases, and the junction held 5 bases outside the gene matches. The CDR3: CASSPQGEGTEAFF. The CDR3 nucleotides are TGTGCCAGCTCACCTCAGGGGGAAGGCACTGAAGCTTTCTTT.

CDR3 DNA sequence: TGTGCCACCAGTGATCCAACAGGTGCTGAAGCTTTCTTT. Amino acid sequence: CATSDPTGAEAFF. The chain joins TRBV24-1 to TRBJ1-1, with D possibly TRBD1 on 5 matching bases. The germline V gene encodes CDR1 KGHDR and CDR2 SFDVKD. The CDR3 is made up of 13 amino acids. The V and J ends lost 3 bases and 6 bases respectively, with 10 bases between them.

The V gene is TRBV21-1, the J gene TRBJ2-7; whether TRBD1, the table's D call, matches the DNA was not checked. TRBV21-1 is described as a pseudogene. CDR3 length equals 15 residues. This CDR3 reads CASSKAAQGRHEQYF. The CDR3 bases are TGTGCCAGCAGCAAAGCGGCACAGGGGAGGCACGAGCAGTACTTC.

The chain is built from TRBV19 and TRBJ2-3, with 8 bases aligning to TRBD1. J gave up 4 bases and V 6 bases, and 6 bases lay outside the gene matches. The CDR3 is 14 amino acids. The V gene's germline CDR1 is LNHDA and CDR2 SQIVND (reference sequence). Written as DNA, the CDR3 is TGTGCCAGTAGGAGGACAGGGCTTGCAGATACGCAGTATTTT. Its protein is CASRRTGLADTQYF.

This clone was seen only a few times. V is TRBV7-9 and J is TRBJ1-1; 7 bases align to TRBD1. The CDR3 sequence is 13 residues long. Germline-derived CDR1 and CDR2 are SEHNR and FQNEAQ (reference sequence). After removal of 4 bases from V and 9 bases from J, the junction contained 8 bases not matched to a gene. For the CDR3, the DNA is TGTGCCAGCAGCTCACAGGGGCCTGAGAAAGCTTTCTTT. This codes for CASSSQGPEKAFF.

In DNA form, the CDR3 reads TGTGCCAGCAGCCGTTCGGTCCTACGGGACACCTCTAACTATGGCTACACCTTC. Encoded protein: CASSRSVLRDTSNYGYTF. J is TRBJ1-2 and V is TRBV7-2, with D perhaps matching TRBD1 (6 bases). The germline V gene has CDR1 SGHTA and CDR2 FQGNSA. V lost 5 bases and J lost 0, with 22 bases in between. The CDR3 consists of 18 residues.

V usage is TRBV7-2 and J usage is TRBJ1-4; possible D gene TRBD1, 6 bases. The CDR3 contains 14 residues. Germline V gives CDR1 SGHTA, CDR2 FQGNSA. The V end was cut by 5 bases, the J end by 3 bases, with 10 bases between. CDR3 sequence (DNA): TGTGCCAGCAGCCAGGGGACGGCTAATGAAAAACTGTTTTTT. Encoded protein: CASSQGTANEKLFF.

This chain links TRBV5-1 with TRBJ2-5; 7 bases agree with TRBD1. Germline V gives CDR1 SGHRS, CDR2 YFSETQ. CDR3 size: 14 residues. With V trimmed by 2 bases and J by 4 bases, 5 bases remained unmatched. CDR3 DNA sequence: TGCGCCAGCAGCTTCGACAGGGTACGAGAGACCCAGTACTTC. This codes for CASSFDRVRETQYF.